This T cell receptor (beta chain) was found in a study of T cell changes during pregnancy in multiple sclerosis. CDR3 length: 13 residues. The V and J ends lost 4 bases and 4 bases respectively, with 14 bases between them. Germline CDR1 and CDR2: SQVTM and ANQGSEA. The protocol was immunoSEQ multiplex PCR, while the TCRdb copy is restricted to in-frame clones and leaves out a portion. Found here are approximately 30,000 clones, about nine tenths of them singletons; the top ten hold roughly 0.5%. This clonotype originated in a female donor in good health, enrolled as a control in a pregnancy study. The chain carries TRBV29-1 and TRBJ2-7; D possibly corresponds to TRBD1 (6 bases). Sequencing was performed on CD4+ T cells from peripheral blood mononuclear cells, taken in the first trimester of pregnancy. CDR3 DNA: TGCAGCGTTGGACGGGGCAGGGGTTACGAGCAGTACTTC. Amino acids: CSVGRGRGYEQYF.